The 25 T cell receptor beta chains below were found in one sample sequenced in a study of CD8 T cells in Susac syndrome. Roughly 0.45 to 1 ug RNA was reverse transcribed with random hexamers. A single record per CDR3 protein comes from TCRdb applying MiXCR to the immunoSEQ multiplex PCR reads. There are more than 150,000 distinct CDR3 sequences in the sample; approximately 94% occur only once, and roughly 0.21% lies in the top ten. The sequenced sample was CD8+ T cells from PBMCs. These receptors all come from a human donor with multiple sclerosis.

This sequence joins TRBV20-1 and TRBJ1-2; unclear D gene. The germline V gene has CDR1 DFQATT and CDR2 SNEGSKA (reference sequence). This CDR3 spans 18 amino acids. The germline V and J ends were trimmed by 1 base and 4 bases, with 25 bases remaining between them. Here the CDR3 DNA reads TGCAGTGCTAGAGCGGTGAGGCAGGATAGATCCGGAGCCTATGGCTACACCTTC. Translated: CSARAVRQDRSGAYGYTF.

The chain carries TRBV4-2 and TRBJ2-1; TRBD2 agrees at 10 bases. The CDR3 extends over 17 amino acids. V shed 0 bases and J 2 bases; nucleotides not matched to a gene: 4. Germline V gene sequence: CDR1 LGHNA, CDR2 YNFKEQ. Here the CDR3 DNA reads TGTGCCAGCAGCCAAGACCGAACTAGCGGGGCCTACAATGAGCAGTTCTTC. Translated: CASSQDRTSGAYNEQFF.

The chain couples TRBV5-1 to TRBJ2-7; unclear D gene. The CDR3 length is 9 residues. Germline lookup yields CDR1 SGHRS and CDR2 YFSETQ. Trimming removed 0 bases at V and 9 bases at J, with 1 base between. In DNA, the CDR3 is TGCGCCAGCAGCTTGGGGCAGTACTTC. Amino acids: CASSLGQYF.

The DNA of the CDR3 is TGTGCCAGCAGTTTGCGGCAGGGGTATGAAAAACTGTTTTTT. It is translated as CASSLRQGYEKLFF. This rearrangement joins TRBV12-3 or TRBV12-4 to TRBJ1-4; D possibly corresponds to TRBD1 (6 bases). CDR3 length: 14 amino acids. Trimming took off 3 bases at V and 6 bases at J, with 11 bases between the two ends.

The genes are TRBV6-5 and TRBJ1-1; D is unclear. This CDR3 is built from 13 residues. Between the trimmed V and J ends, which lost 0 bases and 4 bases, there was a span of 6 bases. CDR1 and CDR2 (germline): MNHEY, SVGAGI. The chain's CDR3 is CASSYSRRTEAFF. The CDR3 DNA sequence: TGTGCCAGCAGTTACTCGCGCCGCACTGAAGCTTTCTTT.

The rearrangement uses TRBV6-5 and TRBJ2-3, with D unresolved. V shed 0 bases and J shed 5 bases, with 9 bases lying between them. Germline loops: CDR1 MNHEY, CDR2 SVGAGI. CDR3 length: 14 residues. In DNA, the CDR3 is TGTGCCAGCAGTTACTCGCAGGATATAGATACGCAGTATTTT. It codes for CASSYSQDIDTQYF.

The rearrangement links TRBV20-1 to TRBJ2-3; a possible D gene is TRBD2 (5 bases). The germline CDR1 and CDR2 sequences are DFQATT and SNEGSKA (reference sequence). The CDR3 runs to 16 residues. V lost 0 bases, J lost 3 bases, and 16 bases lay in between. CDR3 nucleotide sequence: TGCAGTGCTAGAGATCCCGGGCTGAGCGGAACAGATACGCAGTATTTT. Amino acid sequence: CSARDPGLSGTDTQYF.

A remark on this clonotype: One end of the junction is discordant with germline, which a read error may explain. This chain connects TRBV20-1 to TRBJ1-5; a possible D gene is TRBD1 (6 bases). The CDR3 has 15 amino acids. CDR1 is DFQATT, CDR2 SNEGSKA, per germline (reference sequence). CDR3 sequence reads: CSARGAGAVNQPQHF. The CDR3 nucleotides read TGCAGTGCCAGAGGGGCAGGGGCGGTCAATCAGCCCCAGCATTTT.

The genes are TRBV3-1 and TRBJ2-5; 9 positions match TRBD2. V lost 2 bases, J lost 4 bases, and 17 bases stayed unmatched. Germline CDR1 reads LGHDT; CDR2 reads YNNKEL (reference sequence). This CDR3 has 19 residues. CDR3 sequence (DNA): TGTGCCAGCAGCCAACTGGTGTCGGGACTAGCCTCTTCCAGAGAGACCCAGTACTTC. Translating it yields CASSQLVSGLASSRETQYF.

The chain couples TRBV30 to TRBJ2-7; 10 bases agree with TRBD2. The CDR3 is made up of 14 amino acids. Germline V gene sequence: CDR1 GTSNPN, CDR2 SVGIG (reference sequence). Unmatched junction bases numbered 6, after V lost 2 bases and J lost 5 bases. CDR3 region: CAWSYSGGADEQYF. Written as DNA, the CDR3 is TGTGCCTGGAGTTACAGCGGGGGGGCAGACGAGCAGTACTTC.

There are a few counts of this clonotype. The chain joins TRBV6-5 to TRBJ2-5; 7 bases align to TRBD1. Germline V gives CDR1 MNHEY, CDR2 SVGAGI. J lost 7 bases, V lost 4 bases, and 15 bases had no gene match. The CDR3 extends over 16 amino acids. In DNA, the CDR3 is TGTGCCAGCAGTTTTCGTCGGGACAGTGGCCTGGGGACCCAGTACTTC. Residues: CASSFRRDSGLGTQYF.

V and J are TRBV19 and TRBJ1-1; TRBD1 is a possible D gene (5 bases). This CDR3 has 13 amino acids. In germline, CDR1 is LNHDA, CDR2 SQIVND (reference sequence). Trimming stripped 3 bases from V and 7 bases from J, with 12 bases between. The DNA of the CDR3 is TGTGCCAGTAGTATTTCGGGGGACTATGAAGCTTTCTTT. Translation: CASSISGDYEAFF.

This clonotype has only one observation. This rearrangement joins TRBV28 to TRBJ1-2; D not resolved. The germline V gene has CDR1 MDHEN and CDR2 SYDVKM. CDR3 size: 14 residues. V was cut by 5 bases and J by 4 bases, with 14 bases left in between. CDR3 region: CASSQPSGSYGYTF. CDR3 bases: TGTGCCAGCAGTCAACCATCCGGGAGCTATGGCTACACCTTC.

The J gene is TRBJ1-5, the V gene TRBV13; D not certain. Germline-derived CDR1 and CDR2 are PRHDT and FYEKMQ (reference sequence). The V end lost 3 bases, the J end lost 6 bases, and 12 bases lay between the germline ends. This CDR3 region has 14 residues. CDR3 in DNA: TGTGCCAGCAGCTTTTTTGGTCCGACTCAGCCCCAGCATTTT. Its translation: CASSFFGPTQPQHF.

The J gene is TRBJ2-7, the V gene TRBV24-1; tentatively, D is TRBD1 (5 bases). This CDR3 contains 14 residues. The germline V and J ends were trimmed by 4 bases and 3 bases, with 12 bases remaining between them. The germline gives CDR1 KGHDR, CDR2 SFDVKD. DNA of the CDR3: TGTGCCACCAGTGACGCAGGGTCGGTCTACGAGCAGTACTTC. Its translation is CATSDAGSVYEQYF.

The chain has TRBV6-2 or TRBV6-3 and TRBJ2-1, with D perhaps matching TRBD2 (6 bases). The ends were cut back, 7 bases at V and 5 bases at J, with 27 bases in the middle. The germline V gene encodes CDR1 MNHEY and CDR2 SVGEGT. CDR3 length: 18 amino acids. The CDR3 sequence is CASKNRDSLPVINNEQFF. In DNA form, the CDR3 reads TGTGCCAGCAAGAACCGGGACTCCCTACCCGTTATCAACAATGAGCAGTTCTTC.

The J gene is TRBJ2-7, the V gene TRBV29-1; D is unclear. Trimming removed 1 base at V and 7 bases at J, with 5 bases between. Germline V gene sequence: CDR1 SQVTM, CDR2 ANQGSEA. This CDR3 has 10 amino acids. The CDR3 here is CSVEASEQYF. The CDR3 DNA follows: TGCAGCGTTGAAGCCAGTGAGCAGTACTTC.

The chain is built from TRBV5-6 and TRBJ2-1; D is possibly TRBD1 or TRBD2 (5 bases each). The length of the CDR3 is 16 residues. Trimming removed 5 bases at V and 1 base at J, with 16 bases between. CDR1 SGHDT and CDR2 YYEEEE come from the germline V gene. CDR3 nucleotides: TGTGCCAGCAGTGAAATGGGGCGGGTGTCCTACAATGAGCAGTTCTTC. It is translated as CASSEMGRVSYNEQFF.

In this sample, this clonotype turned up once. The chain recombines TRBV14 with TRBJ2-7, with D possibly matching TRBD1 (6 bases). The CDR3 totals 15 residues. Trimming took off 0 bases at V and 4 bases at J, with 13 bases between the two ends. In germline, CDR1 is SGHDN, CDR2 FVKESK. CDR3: CASSQDVGAGYEQYF. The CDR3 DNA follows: TGTGCCAGCAGCCAAGATGTGGGGGCTGGGTACGAGCAGTACTTC.

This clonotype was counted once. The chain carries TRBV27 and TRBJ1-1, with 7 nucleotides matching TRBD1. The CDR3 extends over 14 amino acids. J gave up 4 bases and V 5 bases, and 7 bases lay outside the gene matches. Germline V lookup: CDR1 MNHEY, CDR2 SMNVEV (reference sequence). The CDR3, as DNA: TGTGCCAGCAGTATCTCCCCAGGGGGCACTGAAGCTTTCTTT. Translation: CASSISPGGTEAFF.

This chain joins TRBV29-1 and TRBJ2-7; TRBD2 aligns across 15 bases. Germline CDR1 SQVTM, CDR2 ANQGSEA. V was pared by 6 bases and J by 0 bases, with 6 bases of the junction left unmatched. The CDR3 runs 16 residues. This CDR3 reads CSVGLAGGSSSYEQYF. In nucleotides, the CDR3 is TGCAGCGTAGGACTAGCGGGGGGGAGTTCCTCCTACGAGCAGTACTTC.

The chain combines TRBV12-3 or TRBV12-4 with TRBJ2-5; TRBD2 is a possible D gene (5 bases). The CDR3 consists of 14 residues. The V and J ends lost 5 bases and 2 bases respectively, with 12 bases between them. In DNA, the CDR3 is TGTGCCAGCAGTCCAGACTGGGAGCAAGAGACCCAGTACTTC. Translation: CASSPDWEQETQYF.

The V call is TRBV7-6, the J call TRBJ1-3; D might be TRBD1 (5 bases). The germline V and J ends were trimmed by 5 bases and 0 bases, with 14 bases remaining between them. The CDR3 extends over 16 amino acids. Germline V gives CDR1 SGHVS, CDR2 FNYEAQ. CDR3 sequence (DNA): TGTGCCAGCAGCCCCCGGGGGGGACTCTCTGGAAACACCATATATTTT. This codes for CASSPRGGLSGNTIYF.

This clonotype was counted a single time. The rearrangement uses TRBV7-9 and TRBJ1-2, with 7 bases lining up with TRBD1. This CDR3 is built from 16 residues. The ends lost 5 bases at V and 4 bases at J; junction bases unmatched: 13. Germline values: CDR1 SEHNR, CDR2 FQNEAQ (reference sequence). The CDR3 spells CASSMTGWSSSYGYTF. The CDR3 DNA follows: TGTGCCAGCAGCATGACAGGGTGGTCCTCAAGCTATGGCTACACCTTC.

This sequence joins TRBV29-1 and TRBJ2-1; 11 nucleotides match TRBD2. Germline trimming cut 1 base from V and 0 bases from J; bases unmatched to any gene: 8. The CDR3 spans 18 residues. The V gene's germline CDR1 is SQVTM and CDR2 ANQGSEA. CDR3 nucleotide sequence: TGCAGCGTTGAAGGTCTAGCGGGGGGATCTGGCTCCTACAATGAGCAGTTCTTC. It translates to CSVEGLAGGSGSYNEQFF.